The clone carrying this T cell receptor beta chain was seen only a few times. Trimming cost V 6 bases and J 7 bases; bases outside gene matches: 13. CDR1 is MDHEN, CDR2 SYDVKM, per germline. The CDR3 spans 15 residues. This sample was taken from a study of blood T cell repertoires in COVID-19. Repertoires were generated with immunoSEQ multiplex PCR, while TCRdb's copy carries only in-frame clones and drops some. Of more than 110,000 clones listed, 88% were seen once; the top ten hold roughly a tenth. Sequencing was done on a sample of peripheral blood. The receptor was derived from a man aged 50 or older with active or convalescent COVID-19. The V gene is TRBV28, the J gene TRBJ2-7, with TRBD1 identical over 9 bases. For the CDR3, the DNA is TGTGCCAGCAGACAAACCGGGACAGGGAATAGGGAGCAGTACTTC. Its protein product is CASRQTGTGNREQYF.